Following are 30 T cell receptor beta chains from one sample sequenced in a study of T cell repertoires in cytomegalovirus infection (dated by TCRdb to between 2017 and 2020). Instrument used: Illumina HiSeq 1500. TCRdb reworked the public reads: Q25 trimming with fastp, MiXCR clone assembly, productive beta chains retained. Rows are combined by CDR3 protein, so each entry shows the most common genes and DNA. Across this sample there are around 440,000 distinct CDR3 sequences, with approximately 10% seen only once. The ten biggest clones cover roughly 10% of the sample. The sample taken for sequencing was PBMCs. The origin of the receptors is a human donor in good health (CMV status not recorded). Some clones in this sample may be carry-over from other donors' samples.

This clonotype showed up many times. The V call is TRBV6-6, the J call TRBJ1-2; D gene uncertain. V lost 11 bases, J lost 2 bases, and 12 bases lay in between. This CDR3 is 12 amino acids long. Germline CDR1 and CDR2: MNHNY and SVGAGI (reference sequence). The CDR3 loop is CAAEHSNYGYTF. CDR3 sequence (DNA): TGTGCCGCGGAGCATTCCAACTATGGCTACACCTTC.

The chain uses TRBV30 and TRBJ2-2; no firm D call. The V gene's germline CDR1 is GTSNPN and CDR2 SVGIG (reference sequence). The CDR3 has 11 amino acids. V was cut by 4 bases and J by 7 bases, with 7 bases left in between. The CDR3 nucleotides read TGTGCCTGGAATCGTATCGGGGAGCTGTTTTTT. Its protein product is CAWNRIGELFF.

This clonotype was observed once. The chain carries TRBV5-1 and TRBJ1-2, with TRBD1 identical over 7 bases. Germline V gene lookup returns CDR1 SGHRS and CDR2 YFSETQ. Trimming removed 5 bases from V and 4 bases from J; junction bases left unmatched: 8. The CDR3 is 14 residues long. The CDR3 loop is CASRSVQGPYGYTF. CDR3 bases: TGCGCCAGCAGATCCGTACAGGGGCCCTATGGCTACACCTTC.

This clonotype was recorded many times. This chain joins TRBV19 and TRBJ2-2, with 11 bases matching TRBD1. Germline lookup yields CDR1 LNHDA and CDR2 SQIVND (reference sequence). CDR3 size: 16 residues. With V trimmed by 8 bases and J by 7 bases, 12 bases remained unmatched. CDR3 protein: CASLLGTGGRHGELFF. For the CDR3, the DNA is TGTGCCAGTCTTCTCGGGACAGGGGGGCGTCACGGGGAGCTGTTTTTT.

This clonotype was counted at least ten times. V is TRBV11-2 and J is TRBJ2-2; D is perhaps TRBD2 (5 bases). The length of the CDR3 is 15 residues. The V gene lost 1 base and the J gene lost 0 bases, with 6 bases spanning the gap. CDR1 SGHAT and CDR2 FQNNGV come from the germline V gene. CDR3 DNA: TGTGCCAGCAGCTTAGCGGGGACGAACACCGGGGAGCTGTTTTTT. Amino acids: CASSLAGTNTGELFF.

This clonotype was seen ten or more times. This rearrangement joins TRBV7-2 to TRBJ2-1; D possibly corresponds to TRBD2 (6 bases). CDR1 and CDR2 (germline): SGHTA, FQGNSA. The CDR3 loop spans 14 amino acids. Trimming shortened V by 2 bases and J by 7 bases, and 12 bases separated the two germline ends. The CDR3 loop reads CASSLIGGTNEQFF. DNA for the CDR3: TGTGCCAGCAGCTTAATTGGAGGGACTAATGAGCAGTTCTTC.

This clonotype appeared a few times. The chain couples TRBV28 to TRBJ2-2; 11 positions match TRBD2. Germline CDR1 is MDHEN and CDR2 is SYDVKM. Trimming cost V 6 bases and J 1 base; bases outside gene matches: 4. There are 16 residues in the CDR3. This chain's CDR3 is CASSDGTSGNTGELFF. In DNA, the CDR3 is TGTGCCAGCAGCGATGGGACTAGCGGGAACACCGGGGAGCTGTTTTTT.

This clonotype came up many times. The chain carries TRBV12-3 or TRBV12-4 and TRBJ1-2; D gene ambiguous. The CDR3 length is 14 residues. The ends were cut back, 1 base at V and 5 bases at J, with 11 bases in the middle. CDR3 residues: CASSLGRNSYGYTF. Written as DNA, the CDR3 is TGTGCCAGCAGTTTAGGCCGGAACAGTTATGGCTACACCTTC.

This chain uses TRBV10-1 with TRBJ1-1; 8 bases are a match to TRBD1. With 7 bases clipped from V and 4 bases from J, the junction kept 5 bases outside the gene matches. The CDR3 length is 13 residues. Germline V gives CDR1 WNHNN, CDR2 SYGVQD (reference sequence). The CDR3 region has the DNA TGCGCCAGCACGGACAGGGCAGGCACTGAAGCTTTCTTT. Encoded protein: CASTDRAGTEAFF.

This clonotype was recorded a few times. This sequence joins TRBV25-1 and TRBJ1-1; TRBD1 matches at 9 bases. After removal of 6 bases from V and 1 base from J, the junction contained 0 bases not matched to a gene. The V gene's germline CDR1 is MGHDK and CDR2 SYGVNS. This CDR3 is built from 13 residues. CDR3 sequence (DNA): TGTGCCAGCAGACAGGGGGCGAACACTGAAGCTTTCTTT. This translates into CASRQGANTEAFF. The entire variable domain, with the rest obtained from reference TRBV25-1 and TRBJ1-1, is as follows: EADIYQTPRYLVIGTGKKITLECSQTMGHDKMYWYQQDPGMELHLIHYSYGVNSTEKGDLSSESTVSRIRTEHFPLTLESARPSHTSQYLCASRQGANTEAFFGQGTRLTVV.

This clonotype was seen only a few times. The V and J genes are TRBV19 and TRBJ2-7; no clear D gene. Germline V gene data show CDR1 as LNHDA and CDR2 as SQIVND (reference sequence). V was clipped by 5 bases and J by 2 bases, with 7 bases between them. CDR3 length: 12 residues. CDR3 amino acids: CASSHGPYEQYF. The CDR3 DNA is TGTGCCAGTAGTCACGGTCCCTACGAGCAGTACTTC.

The chain uses TRBV12-3 or TRBV12-4 and TRBJ1-3; TRBD1 might be the D (6 bases). CDR3 length: 11 residues. Here the CDR3 reads CSTGTGNTIYF. CDR3 coding DNA: TGTAGCACAGGGACTGGAAACACCATATATTTT.

A remark on this clonotype: Its ends do not fully match the called genes, so a read error is possible. The V and J genes are TRBV7-6 and TRBJ1-1; D is perhaps TRBD1 (6 bases). The length of the CDR3 is 14 residues. Germline assignment: CDR1 SGHVS and CDR2 FNYEAQ. CDR3 protein: CASSLGTRNTEASF. CDR3 coding DNA: TGTGCCAGCAGCTTGGGGACAAGGAACACTGAAGCTTCCTTT. The full variable domain, rest sourced from reference TRBV7-6 and TRBJ1-1, is GAGVSQSPRYKVTKRGQDVALRCDPISGHVSLYWYRQALGQGPEFLTYFNYEAQQDKSGLPNDRFSAERPEGSISTLTIQRTEQRDSAMYRCASSLGTRNTEASFGQGTRLTVV.

This chain links TRBV20-1 with TRBJ2-2; TRBD1 matches at 7 bases. V shed 1 base, J shed 1 base, and the junction held 3 bases outside the gene matches. The CDR3 sequence is 15 residues long. Germline lookup yields CDR1 DFQATT and CDR2 SNEGSKA (reference sequence). CDR3 protein: CSARVSGGNTGELFF. The CDR3 DNA sequence: TGCAGTGCTAGAGTATCAGGGGGGAACACCGGGGAGCTGTTTTTT.

This clonotype showed up many times. CDR3 protein: CASSFTGGNEQFF. The CDR3 region has the DNA TGTGCCAGCAGCTTTACAGGGGGCAATGAGCAGTTCTTC. The chain joins TRBV7-2 to TRBJ2-1, with 8 nucleotides matching TRBD1. CDR1 is SGHTA, CDR2 FQGNSA, per germline. Germline trimming cut 3 bases from V and 6 bases from J; bases unmatched to any gene: 1. The CDR3 sequence is 13 residues long.

There are many counts of this clonotype. The chain employs TRBV28 and TRBJ2-1, with 12 bases that match TRBD2. The germline gives CDR1 MDHEN, CDR2 SYDVKM. The CDR3 has 16 amino acids. V shed 8 bases, J shed 0 bases, and the junction held 5 bases outside the gene matches. The CDR3 protein is CASGTSGSSSYNEQFF. The CDR3 region has the DNA TGTGCCAGCGGGACTAGCGGGTCTAGCTCCTACAATGAGCAGTTCTTC.

This clonotype was recorded at least ten times. The rearrangement joins TRBV7-3 to TRBJ2-3, with D uncertain. CDR1 SGHTA and CDR2 FQGTGA come from the germline V gene. Trimming removed 0 bases at V and 3 bases at J, with 10 bases between. There are 15 residues in the CDR3. The CDR3 DNA is TGTGCCAGCAGCTTAACGGTCTATCCAACAGATACGCAGTATTTT. Its protein is CASSLTVYPTDTQYF.

The sample holds many counts of this clonotype. V gene TRBV28 combines with J gene TRBJ2-1, with D possibly matching TRBD2 (6 bases). V lost 8 bases and J 7 bases, leaving 21 bases between the germline ends. Germline V lookup: CDR1 MDHEN, CDR2 SYDVKM. The CDR3 loop spans 15 amino acids. The chain's CDR3 is CASYSRAGLGNEQFF. In nucleotides, the CDR3 is TGTGCCAGCTATAGCCGGGCGGGGTTAGGAAATGAGCAGTTCTTC.

This clonotype was counted between two and nine times. This chain uses TRBV4-1 with TRBJ2-4; 9 bases are shared with TRBD1. From germline, CDR1 is MGHRA and CDR2 YSYEKL. V was clipped by 1 base and J by 5 bases; unmatched bases: 6. The CDR3 covers 16 residues. This CDR3 is CASSQVEQGAENIQYF. In DNA form, the CDR3 reads TGCGCCAGCAGCCAAGTGGAACAGGGGGCCGAAAACATTCAGTACTTC.

This clonotype came up many times. CDR3 sequence (DNA): TGCGCCAGCAGCCAAGATCTGGACGGAATGTGCACCTTC. It yields the protein CASSQDLDGMCTF. The chain combines TRBV4-1 with TRBJ1-2; D gene uncertain. The CDR3 runs 13 residues. V lost 0 bases, J lost 13 bases, and 15 bases lay in between. Germline loops: CDR1 MGHRA, CDR2 YSYEKL.

CDR3 DNA: TGCGCCAGCAGTGTCGACCAGGGGACAGCCTACGAGCAGTACTTC. Translated: CASSVDQGTAYEQYF. The chain couples TRBV4-1 to TRBJ2-7; TRBD1 agrees at 7 bases. The CDR3 totals 15 residues. The J segment lost 2 bases and the V segment lost 6 bases, leaving 10 bases of the junction unmatched. Germline CDR1 and CDR2: MGHRA and YSYEKL.

This clonotype was seen more than once but under ten times. The CDR3 loop reads CSARERFKAIGQGTNYGYTF. In DNA, the CDR3 is TGCAGTGCTAGAGAAAGGTTTAAAGCGATAGGACAGGGAACCAACTATGGCTACACCTTC. The rearrangement uses TRBV20-1 and TRBJ1-2; 8 positions match TRBD1. The CDR3 spans 20 residues. V trimming: 0 bases; J trimming: 2 bases; junction bases outside the gene matches: 20. The germline V gene has CDR1 DFQATT and CDR2 SNEGSKA (reference sequence).

This clonotype was observed at least ten times. The CDR3 reads CASSLALRTGGTEAFF. CDR3 bases: TGTGCCAGCAGCTTAGCGCTCCGGACAGGGGGTACTGAAGCTTTCTTT. This chain uses TRBV7-9 with TRBJ1-1, with 10 bases that match TRBD1. Germline V CDR1 and CDR2: SEHNR, FQNEAQ (reference sequence). The CDR3 runs to 16 residues. The V gene end was trimmed by 0 bases and the J gene end by 5 bases; junction bases not matched to a gene: 6.

This clonotype appeared a few times. CDR3 sequence (DNA): TGTGCCAGCAGCGTAGGCGTCGGAGGGTACTATGGCTACACCTTC. Amino acid sequence: CASSVGVGGYYGYTF. The chain has TRBV9 and TRBJ1-2; D ambiguous. This CDR3 has 15 amino acids. CDR1 is SGDLS and CDR2 is YYNGEE in the germline V gene. The germline V and J ends were trimmed by 0 bases and 3 bases, with 12 bases remaining between them.

This clonotype was counted many times. The chain has TRBV7-9 and TRBJ2-1; TRBD2 agrees at 16 bases. V lost 4 bases and J lost 9; bases outside the gene matches: 9. Germline-derived CDR1 and CDR2 are SEHNR and FQNEAQ (reference sequence). This CDR3 is built from 17 residues. The CDR3 nucleotides read TGTGCCAGCAGCTCACCGGGACTAGCGGGAGGGACGGGTGAGCAGTTCTTC. Protein: CASSSPGLAGGTGEQFF.

This clonotype has a count of ten or more. The rearrangement joins TRBV2 to TRBJ2-1; tentatively, D is TRBD1 (5 bases). The CDR3 sequence is 15 residues long. V lost 6 bases and J lost 3, with 15 bases in between. The V gene's germline CDR1 is SNHLY and CDR2 FYNNEI. The chain's CDR3 is CASRLRQIRYNEQFF. The CDR3 coding sequence is TGTGCCAGCAGACTGCGACAGATTCGCTACAATGAGCAGTTCTTC.

This clonotype was seen many times. This rearrangement joins TRBV7-2 to TRBJ2-2; D is unresolved. Germline V gives CDR1 SGHTA, CDR2 FQGNSA. This CDR3 spans 16 amino acids. The germline V and J ends were trimmed by 1 base and 4 bases, with 13 bases remaining between them. Here the CDR3 reads CASSLVPGQVTGELFF. For the CDR3, the DNA is TGTGCCAGCAGCTTAGTCCCAGGCCAGGTCACCGGGGAGCTGTTTTTT.

This clonotype showed up just a few times. The rearrangement joins TRBV9 to TRBJ2-1, with 11 bases aligning to TRBD1. The V gene's germline CDR1 is SGDLS and CDR2 YYNGEE. The CDR3 runs 16 residues. V shed 4 bases, J shed 9 bases, and the junction held 12 bases outside the gene matches. CDR3 in amino acids: CASSPPDGQGAGEQFF. The CDR3 bases are TGTGCCAGCAGCCCACCGGATGGACAGGGGGCAGGTGAGCAGTTCTTC.

This clonotype was counted at least ten times. CDR3 sequence reads: CASSTYRGPVSYNEQFF. CDR3 in DNA: TGTGCCAGCAGCACCTACAGGGGCCCCGTCTCCTACAATGAGCAGTTCTTC. The chain recombines TRBV11-2 with TRBJ2-1; 7 nucleotides line up with TRBD1. Germline V gene lookup returns CDR1 SGHAT and CDR2 FQNNGV. J was trimmed by 0 bases and V by 5 bases; bases with no gene match: 10. There are 17 residues in the CDR3.

There are many counts of this clonotype. This chain connects TRBV10-2 to TRBJ1-5; no definite D call. Trimming removed 2 bases from V and 4 bases from J, with 9 bases in between. The CDR3 runs to 14 residues. Germline V gene sequence: CDR1 WSHSY, CDR2 SAAADI. Written as DNA, the CDR3 is TGCGCCAGCAGTGAGCTGGGGATTAATCAGCCCCAGCATTTT. Protein sequence: CASSELGINQPQHF.